This TCR beta chain was identified in a study of regulatory T cells in long-lasting Graves disease. Regarding the study as a whole: Lower TCR diversity was seen in persistent Graves' patients than in newly diagnosed ones. Favored gene segments in persistent disease were TRBV28, TRBJ1-2 and TRBJ2-5.

There are many counts of this clonotype. Antigen unknown. Arm-PCR of CDR3 regions and iRepertoire HTBI primers were used to build TCR beta libraries. TCRdb reanalysed the multiplex PCR reads using MiXCR and keeps one entry per CDR3 protein. The sample contains 350,000 to 500,000 distinct CDR3 sequences, about 17% of which appear only once. The sample's time point: newly diagnosed GD, antithyroid drugs for less than 3 months. Preparation of the TCR library used RNA extracted from PBMCs. CDR1 is SGHRS and CDR2 is YFSETQ in the germline V gene. Germline trimming cut 6 bases from V and 0 bases from J; bases unmatched to any gene: 14. There are 18 residues in the CDR3. These data were also filed under a second study, of T cells in Graves' hyperthyroidism and ophthalmopathy. That study adds: In simple terms, a model built on 13 V-J features told ophthalmopathy apart from stable hyperthyroidism.

The chain employs TRBV5-1 and TRBJ2-1; 8 bases align to TRBD1. The specimen was peripheral blood mononuclear cells (PBMCs), collected at new diagnosis, from a patient treated with antithyroid drugs. This sequence was found in a woman in her thirties with Graves disease. The CDR3 bases are TGCGCCAGCACCAGAACAGGGGGTCCTTTTAGCTCCTACAATGAGCAGTTCTTC. It is translated as CASTRTGGPFSSYNEQFF.